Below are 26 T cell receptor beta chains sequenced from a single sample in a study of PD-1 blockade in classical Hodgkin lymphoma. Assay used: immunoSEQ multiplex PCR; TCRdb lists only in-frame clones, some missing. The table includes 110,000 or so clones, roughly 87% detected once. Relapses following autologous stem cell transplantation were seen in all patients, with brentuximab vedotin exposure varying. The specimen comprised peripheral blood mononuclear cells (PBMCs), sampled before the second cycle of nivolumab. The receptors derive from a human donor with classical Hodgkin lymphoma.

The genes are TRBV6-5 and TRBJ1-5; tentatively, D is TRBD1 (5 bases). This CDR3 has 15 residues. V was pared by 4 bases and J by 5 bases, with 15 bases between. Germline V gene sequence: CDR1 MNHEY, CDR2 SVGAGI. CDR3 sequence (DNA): TGTGCCAGCAGTTCCCTGCGGACACACGATCAGCCCCAGCATTTT. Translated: CASSSLRTHDQPQHF.

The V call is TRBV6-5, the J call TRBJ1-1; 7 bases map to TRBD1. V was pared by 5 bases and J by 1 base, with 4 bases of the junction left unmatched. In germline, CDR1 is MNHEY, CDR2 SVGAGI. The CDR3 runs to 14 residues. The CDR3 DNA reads TGTGCCAGCAGTCCCGGGACAGCGAACACTGAAGCTTTCTTT. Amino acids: CASSPGTANTEAFF.

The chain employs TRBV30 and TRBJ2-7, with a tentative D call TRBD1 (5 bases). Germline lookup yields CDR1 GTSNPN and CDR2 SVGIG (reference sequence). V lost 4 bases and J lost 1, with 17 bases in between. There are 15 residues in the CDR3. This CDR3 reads CAWTPRVLLSYEQYF. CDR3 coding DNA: TGTGCCTGGACTCCCAGGGTTCTTCTTTCCTACGAGCAGTACTTC.

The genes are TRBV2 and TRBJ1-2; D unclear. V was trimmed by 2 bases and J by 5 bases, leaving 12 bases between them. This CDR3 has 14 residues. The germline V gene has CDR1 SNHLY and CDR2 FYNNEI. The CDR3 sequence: CASSEFRAVYGYTF. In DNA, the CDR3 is TGTGCCAGCAGTGAATTTAGGGCGGTATATGGCTACACCTTC.

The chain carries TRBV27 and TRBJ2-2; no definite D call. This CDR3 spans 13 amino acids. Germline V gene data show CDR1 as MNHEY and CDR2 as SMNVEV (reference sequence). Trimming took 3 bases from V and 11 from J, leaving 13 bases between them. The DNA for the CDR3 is TGTGCCAGCAGTTTTTCAGGCCGTTATGAGCTGTTTTTT. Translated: CASSFSGRYELFF.

CDR3 DNA: TGTGCCAGCAGTGAGGGACTAGTCCAAGAGACCCAGTACTTC. Its translation: CASSEGLVQETQYF. This chain connects TRBV2 to TRBJ2-5; 8 bases align to TRBD2. Germline-derived CDR1 and CDR2 are SNHLY and FYNNEI. Trimming cost V 3 bases and J 1 base; bases outside gene matches: 1. This CDR3 is built from 14 residues.

The CDR3 nucleotides are TGTGCCAGCAGTGAAGCCGGGGAGCTGTTTTTT. Encoded protein: CASSEAGELFF. The V call is TRBV2, the J call TRBJ2-2; D unresolved. The germline V and J ends were trimmed by 0 bases and 7 bases, with 0 bases remaining between them. Looked up from germline, CDR1 is SNHLY and CDR2 is FYNNEI. The CDR3 is 11 amino acids. Drawing the rest from reference TRBV2 and TRBJ2-2, the complete variable domain is EPEVTQTPSHQVTQMGQEVILRCVPISNHLYFYWYRQILGQKVEFLVSFYNNEISEKSEIFDDQFSVERPDGSNFTLKIRSTKLEDSAMYFCASSEAGELFFGEGSRLTVL.

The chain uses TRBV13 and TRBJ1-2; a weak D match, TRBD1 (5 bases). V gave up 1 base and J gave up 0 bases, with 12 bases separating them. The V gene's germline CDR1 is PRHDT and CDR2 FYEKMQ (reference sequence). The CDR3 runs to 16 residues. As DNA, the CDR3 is TGTGCCAGCAGCTTAGCCGTAGACAGAGCTAACTATGGCTACACCTTC. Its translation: CASSLAVDRANYGYTF.

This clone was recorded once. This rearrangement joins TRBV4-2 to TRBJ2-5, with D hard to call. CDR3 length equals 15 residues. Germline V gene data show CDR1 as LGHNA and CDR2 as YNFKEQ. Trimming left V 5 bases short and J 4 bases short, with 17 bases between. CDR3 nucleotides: TGTGCCAGCAGCTCTCAGAACAAGGCCCCAGAGACCCAGTACTTC. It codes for CASSSQNKAPETQYF.

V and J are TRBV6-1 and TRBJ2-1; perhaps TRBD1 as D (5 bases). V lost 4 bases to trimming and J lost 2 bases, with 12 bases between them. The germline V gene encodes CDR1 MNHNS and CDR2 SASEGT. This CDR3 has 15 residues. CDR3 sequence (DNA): TGTGCCAGCAGTGGATCTCGCAGGGCCTACAATGAGCAGTTCTTC. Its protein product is CASSGSRRAYNEQFF.

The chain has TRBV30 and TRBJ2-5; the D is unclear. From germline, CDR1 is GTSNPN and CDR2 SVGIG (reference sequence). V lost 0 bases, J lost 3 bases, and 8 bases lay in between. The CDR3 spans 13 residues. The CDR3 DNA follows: TGTGCCTGGAGTGTACTGACTGAAGAGACCCAGTACTTC. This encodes CAWSVLTEETQYF.

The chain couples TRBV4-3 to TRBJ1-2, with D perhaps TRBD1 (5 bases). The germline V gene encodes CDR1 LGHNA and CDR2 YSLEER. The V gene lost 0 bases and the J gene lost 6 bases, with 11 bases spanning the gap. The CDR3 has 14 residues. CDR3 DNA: TGCGCCAGCAGCCAAGATTGGGCAGGGAATGGCTACACCTTC. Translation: CASSQDWAGNGYTF.

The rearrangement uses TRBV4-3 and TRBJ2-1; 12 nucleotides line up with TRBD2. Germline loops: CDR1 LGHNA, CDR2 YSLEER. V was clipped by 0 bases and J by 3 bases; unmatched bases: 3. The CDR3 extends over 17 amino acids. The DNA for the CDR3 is TGCGCCAGCAGCCAAGATCTGACTAGCGGGGGCTACAATGAGCAGTTCTTC. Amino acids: CASSQDLTSGGYNEQFF.

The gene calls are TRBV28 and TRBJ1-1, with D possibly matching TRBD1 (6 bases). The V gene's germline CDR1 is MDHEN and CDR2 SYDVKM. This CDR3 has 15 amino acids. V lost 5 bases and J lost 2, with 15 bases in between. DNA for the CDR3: TGTGCCAGCAGTGCTCGACCCAGGGGCAACACTGAAGCTTTCTTT. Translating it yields CASSARPRGNTEAFF.

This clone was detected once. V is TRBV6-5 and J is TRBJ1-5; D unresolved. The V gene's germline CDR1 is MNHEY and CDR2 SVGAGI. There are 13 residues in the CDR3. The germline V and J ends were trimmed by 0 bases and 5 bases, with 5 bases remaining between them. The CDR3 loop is CASSYSKDQPQHF. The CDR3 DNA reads TGTGCCAGCAGTTACTCAAAGGATCAGCCCCAGCATTTT.

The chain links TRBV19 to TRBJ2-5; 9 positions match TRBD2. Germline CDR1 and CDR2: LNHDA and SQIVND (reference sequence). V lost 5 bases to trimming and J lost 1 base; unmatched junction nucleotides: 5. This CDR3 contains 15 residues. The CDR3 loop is CASSPLAGSQETQYF. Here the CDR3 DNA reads TGTGCCAGTAGTCCGCTAGCGGGGTCCCAAGAGACCCAGTACTTC.

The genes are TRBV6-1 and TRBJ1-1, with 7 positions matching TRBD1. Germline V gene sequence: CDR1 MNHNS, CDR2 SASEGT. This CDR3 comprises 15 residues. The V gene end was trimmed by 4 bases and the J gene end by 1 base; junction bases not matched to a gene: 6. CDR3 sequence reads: CASSVGGGQNTEAFF. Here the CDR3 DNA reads TGTGCCAGCAGTGTTGGAGGGGGCCAGAACACTGAAGCTTTCTTT.

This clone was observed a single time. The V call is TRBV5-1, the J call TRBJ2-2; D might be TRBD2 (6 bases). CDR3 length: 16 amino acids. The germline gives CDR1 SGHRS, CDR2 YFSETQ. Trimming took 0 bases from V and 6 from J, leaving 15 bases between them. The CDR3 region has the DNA TGCGCCAGCAGCTTGGAGCCAGGGAGGTTTGCCGGGGAGCTGTTTTTT. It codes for CASSLEPGRFAGELFF.

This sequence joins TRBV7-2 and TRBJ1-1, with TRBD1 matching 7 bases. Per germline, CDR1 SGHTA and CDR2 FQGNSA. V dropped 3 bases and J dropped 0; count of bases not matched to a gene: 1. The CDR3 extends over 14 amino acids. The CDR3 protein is CASSLTGMNTEAFF. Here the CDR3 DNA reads TGTGCCAGCAGCTTGACAGGGATGAACACTGAAGCTTTCTTT.

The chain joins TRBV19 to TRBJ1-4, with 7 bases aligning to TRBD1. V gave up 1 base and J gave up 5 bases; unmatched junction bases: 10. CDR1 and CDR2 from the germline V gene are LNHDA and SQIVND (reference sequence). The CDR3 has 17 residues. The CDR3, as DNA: TGTGCCAGTAGTATAGTGACTGGGGACAGAAGGAATGAAAAACTGTTTTTT. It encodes CASSIVTGDRRNEKLFF.

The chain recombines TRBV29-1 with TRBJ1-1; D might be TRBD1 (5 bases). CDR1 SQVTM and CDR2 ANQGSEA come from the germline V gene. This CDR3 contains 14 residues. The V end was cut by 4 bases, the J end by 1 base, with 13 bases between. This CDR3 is CSVVVQAKNTEAFF. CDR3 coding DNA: TGCAGCGTTGTCGTACAGGCGAAGAACACTGAAGCTTTCTTT. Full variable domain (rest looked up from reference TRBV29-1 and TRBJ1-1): SAVISQKPSRDICQRGTSLTIQCQVDSQVTMMFWYRQQPGQSLTLIATANQGSEATYESGFVIDKFPISRPNLTFSTLTVSNMSPEDSSIYLCSVVVQAKNTEAFFGQGTRLTVV.

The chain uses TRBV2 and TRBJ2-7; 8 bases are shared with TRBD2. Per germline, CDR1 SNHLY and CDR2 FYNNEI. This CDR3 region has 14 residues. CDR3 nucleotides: TGTGCTACCAAATCCGACGCGGGGGGCAGCGAGCAGTACTTC. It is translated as CATKSDAGGSEQYF. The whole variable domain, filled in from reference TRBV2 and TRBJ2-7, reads EPEVTQTPSHQVTQMGQEVILRCVPISNHLYFYWYRQILGQKVEFLVSFYNNEISEKSEIFDDQFSVERPDGSNFTLKIRSTKLEDSAMYFCATKSDAGGSEQYFGPGTRLTVT.

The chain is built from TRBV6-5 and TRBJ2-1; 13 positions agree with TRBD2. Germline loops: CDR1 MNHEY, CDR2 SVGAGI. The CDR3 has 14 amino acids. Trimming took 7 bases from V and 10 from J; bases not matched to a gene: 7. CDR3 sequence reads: CASTRTSGRNEQFF. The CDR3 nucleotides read TGTGCCAGCACTCGGACTAGCGGGAGAAACGAGCAGTTCTTC.

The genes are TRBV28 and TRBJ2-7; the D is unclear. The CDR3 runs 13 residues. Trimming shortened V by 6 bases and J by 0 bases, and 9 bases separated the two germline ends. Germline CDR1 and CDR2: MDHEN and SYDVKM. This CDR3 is CASRYSSSYEQYF. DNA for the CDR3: TGTGCCAGCAGGTATTCCTCCTCCTACGAGCAGTACTTC.

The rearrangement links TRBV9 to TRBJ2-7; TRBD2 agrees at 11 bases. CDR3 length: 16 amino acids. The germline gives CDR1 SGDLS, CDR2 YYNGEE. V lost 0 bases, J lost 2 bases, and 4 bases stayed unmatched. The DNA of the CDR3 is TGTGCCAGCAGCGTAGAAGTGACTAGCGGGGCCTACGAGCAGTACTTC. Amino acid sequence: CASSVEVTSGAYEQYF.

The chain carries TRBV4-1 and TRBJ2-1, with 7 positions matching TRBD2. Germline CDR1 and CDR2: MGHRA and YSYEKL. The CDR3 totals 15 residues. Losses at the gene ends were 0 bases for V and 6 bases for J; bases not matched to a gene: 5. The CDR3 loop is CASSQDPTSSNEQFF. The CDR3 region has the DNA TGCGCCAGCAGCCAAGATCCGACTAGCTCCAATGAGCAGTTCTTC.